Shown below are 30 T cell receptor beta chains from a single sample sequenced in a study of a mutant IDH1 vaccine in newly diagnosed glioma. Method: immunoSEQ multiplex PCR; TCRdb's copy keeps in-frame clones and lacks some. The repertoire holds approximately 57,000 clones, with about 81% as singletons. Time point in this sample: week 23, last vaccination. A 20-mer mutant IDH1 peptide at 300 ug was injected subcutaneously with topical imiquimod. Their antigens are not known. The sample consisted of PBMCs, taken from a glioma patient whose treatment included an IDH1 peptide vaccine. The receptor set was obtained from a woman in her forties with glioma. Some clones in this sample may be carry-over from other donors' samples.

This chain uses TRBV9 with TRBJ1-1, with a tentative D call TRBD1 (5 bases). Between the trimmed V and J ends, which lost 0 bases and 4 bases, there was a span of 13 bases. The CDR3 has 15 residues. Germline V gene data show CDR1 as SGDLS and CDR2 as YYNGEE. The CDR3 DNA reads TGTGCCAGCAGCGTAGATGTGGGGCTGGGCACTGAAGCTTTCTTT. This sequence encodes CASSVDVGLGTEAFF.

This sequence joins TRBV28 and TRBJ2-7, with 9 positions matching TRBD1. CDR3 size: 14 residues. Germline V gene lookup returns CDR1 MDHEN and CDR2 SYDVKM. V lost 6 bases, J lost 5 bases, and 8 bases stayed unmatched. CDR3 in DNA: TGTGCCAGCAGATCGGGACAGGGTTACCACGAGCAGTACTTC. Amino acids: CASRSGQGYHEQYF.

This sequence joins TRBV25-1 and TRBJ1-4, with D maybe TRBD1 (6 bases). V gave up 5 bases and J gave up 5 bases, with 15 bases separating them. The CDR3 covers 15 residues. In germline, CDR1 is MGHDK, CDR2 SYGVNS. CDR3 nucleotides: TGTGCCAGCAGTCCCCCGGGGAGGGGGAATGAAAAACTGTTTTTT. Protein: CASSPPGRGNEKLFF.

The chain employs TRBV12-2 and TRBJ1-6; the table assigns TRBD1, which was not confirmed against the DNA. TRBV12-2 is flagged as a pseudogene. This CDR3 is built from 20 residues. The CDR3 is CASRLATGQERVPYNSPLHF. For the CDR3, the DNA is TGTGCAAGTCGCTTAGCGACGGGACAGGAGAGAGTCCCCTATAATTCACCCCTCCACTTT.

V and J are TRBV6-5 and TRBJ2-3; possible D gene TRBD1, 6 bases. V lost 6 bases and J lost 3, with 10 bases in between. Germline CDR1 MNHEY, CDR2 SVGAGI. The CDR3 is 13 residues long. For the CDR3, the DNA is TGTGCCAGCAGGGCAACAGGGACAGATACGCAGTATTTT. It specifies CASRATGTDTQYF.

The chain carries TRBV5-6 and TRBJ2-7; 10 positions match TRBD1. The junction had 4 bases not matched to a gene; V was cut back by 1 base and J by 3 bases. The V gene's germline CDR1 is SGHDT and CDR2 YYEEEE. The CDR3 length is 15 residues. CDR3 residues: CASSLYRDRGYEQYF. The CDR3 DNA reads TGTGCCAGCAGCTTGTACCGGGACAGGGGCTACGAGCAGTACTTC.

J is TRBJ2-7 and V is TRBV5-1, with 7 nucleotides matching TRBD2. Germline V gene lookup returns CDR1 SGHRS and CDR2 YFSETQ. V was clipped by 4 bases and J by 0 bases; unmatched bases: 4. This CDR3 comprises 14 residues. For the CDR3, the DNA is TGCGCCAGCAGCCGCGCGGGGGTCTCCTACGAGCAGTACTTC. Its protein is CASSRAGVSYEQYF.

The chain couples TRBV7-2 to TRBJ1-3, with D unclear. Germline-derived CDR1 and CDR2 are SGHTA and FQGNSA. The CDR3 sequence is 15 residues long. The V end lost 3 bases, the J end lost 4 bases, and 13 bases lay between the germline ends. CDR3 in amino acids: CASSLSDNRGNTIYF. The CDR3 nucleotides are TGTGCCAGCAGCTTGAGCGACAATAGGGGAAACACCATATATTTT.

The chain joins TRBV9 to TRBJ2-5; TRBD2 agrees at 7 bases. Germline trimming cut 2 bases from V and 5 bases from J; bases unmatched to any gene: 6. Per the germline V gene, CDR1 is SGDLS and CDR2 is YYNGEE. This CDR3 has 14 amino acids. The CDR3 DNA sequence: TGTGCCAGCAGCGTGGGAGGGCTGGGGGAGACCCAGTACTTC. It yields the protein CASSVGGLGETQYF.

This clone was seen a single time. This chain links TRBV7-9 with TRBJ1-2, with 9 bases aligning to TRBD1. The CDR3 sequence is 15 residues long. Per the germline V gene, CDR1 is SEHNR and CDR2 is FQNEAQ (reference sequence). V shed 0 bases, J shed 3 bases, and the junction held 2 bases outside the gene matches. CDR3 in DNA: TGTGCCAGCAGCTTAGCGGGACAGGGTGACTATGGCTACACCTTC. This gives the protein CASSLAGQGDYGYTF.

The J gene is TRBJ2-2, the V gene TRBV5-8; D possibly uses TRBD1 or TRBD2 (5 bases each). Per the germline V gene, CDR1 is SGHTS and CDR2 is YDEGEE. V lost 2 bases to trimming and J lost 0 bases, with 8 bases between them. This CDR3 has 15 amino acids. For the CDR3, the DNA is TGTGCCAGCAGCTTCCGGGGCGCGAACACCGGGGAGCTGTTTTTT. It encodes CASSFRGANTGELFF.

The J gene is TRBJ1-1, the V gene TRBV30; D unresolved. The CDR3 is made up of 12 amino acids. CDR1 GTSNPN and CDR2 SVGIG come from the germline V gene (reference sequence). The V and J ends lost 5 bases and 4 bases respectively, with 11 bases between them. In DNA, the CDR3 is TGTGCCTGGGACCTGGGGTCCACTGAAGCTTTCTTT. Translating it yields CAWDLGSTEAFF.

This clone was counted a few times. This chain uses TRBV28 with TRBJ1-2; D might be TRBD1 (5 bases). Deletions cut 6 bases from V and 11 bases from J, with 13 bases between. This CDR3 comprises 11 residues. CDR1 is MDHEN, CDR2 SYDVKM, per germline. The CDR3 sequence: CASSLQARYTF. CDR3 coding DNA: TGTGCCAGCAGCCTACAGGCCAGGTACACCTTC.

V is TRBV7-9 and J is TRBJ1-1, with D unresolved. The germline V and J ends were trimmed by 3 bases and 5 bases, with 28 bases remaining between them. CDR3 size: 19 residues. Germline V gene lookup returns CDR1 SEHNR and CDR2 FQNEAQ (reference sequence). CDR3 protein: CASSFRVPGPRLAGTEAFF. The CDR3 DNA follows: TGTGCCAGCAGCTTTAGGGTTCCCGGGCCTCGCCTAGCGGGGACTGAAGCTTTCTTT.

This clone was observed once. The rearrangement joins TRBV5-3 to TRBJ1-4; 7 bases align to TRBD1. TRBV5-3 is filed as an ORF, its function uncertain. With V trimmed by 1 base and J by 4 bases, 4 bases remained unmatched. The CDR3 consists of 15 residues. The CDR3 coding sequence is TGTGCCAGAAGCTTGACAGGGGAGTTTAATGAAAAACTGTTTTTT. Its protein is CARSLTGEFNEKLFF.

The V call is TRBV7-6, the J call TRBJ2-1; a weak D match, TRBD2 (6 bases). CDR1 SGHVS and CDR2 FNYEAQ come from the germline V gene. V was pared by 0 bases and J by 5 bases, with 17 bases between. The CDR3 contains 17 residues. The DNA for the CDR3 is TGTGCCAGCAGCTTAGCTCGCGGGGTAGGGTCGAACAATGAGCAGTTCTTC. Its protein is CASSLARGVGSNNEQFF.

In this sample, this clone turned up once. This sequence joins TRBV5-1 and TRBJ2-3; D gene ambiguous. The CDR3 length is 16 residues. V was pared by 1 base and J by 1 base, with 13 bases between. CDR1 and CDR2 from the germline V gene are SGHRS and YFSETQ. Written as DNA, the CDR3 is TGCGCCAGCAGCTTGCCCCAGGACGGCGGCACAGATACGCAGTATTTT. It encodes CASSLPQDGGTDTQYF.

V and J are TRBV19 and TRBJ2-6; D might be TRBD1 (6 bases). V gave up 5 bases and J gave up 0 bases, with 14 bases separating them. The CDR3 contains 17 residues. Looked up from germline, CDR1 is LNHDA and CDR2 is SQIVND (reference sequence). This chain's CDR3 is CASSPETGFSGANVLTF. The CDR3 DNA sequence: TGTGCCAGTAGTCCCGAGACAGGTTTCTCTGGGGCCAACGTCCTGACTTTC.

Points on this clone: Mismatch with germline at one junction end may stem from a read error. The chain has TRBV30 and TRBJ1-1; D is unclear. Germline CDR1 reads GTSNPN; CDR2 reads SVGIG (reference sequence). This CDR3 spans 13 amino acids. The CDR3 sequence is CAWSGGEKVAAFF. CDR3 DNA: TGTGCTTGGAGTGGCGGGGAGAAGGTAGCGGCTTTCTTT.

The chain couples TRBV18 to TRBJ2-5, with 9 bases aligning to TRBD2. V trimming: 3 bases; J trimming: 3 bases; junction bases outside the gene matches: 8. Germline CDR1 and CDR2: KGHSH and LQKENI. The CDR3 has 16 amino acids. In DNA form, the CDR3 reads TGTGCCAGCTCACCTGTACCGCTAGCGGGGAAAGAGACCCAGTACTTC. As protein: CASSPVPLAGKETQYF.

The chain recombines TRBV29-1 with TRBJ1-1; D is undetermined. CDR1 is SQVTM and CDR2 is ANQGSEA in the germline V gene. The ends were cut back, 4 bases at V and 6 bases at J, with 15 bases in the middle. This CDR3 region has 13 residues. This chain's CDR3 is CSVAGYQDAEAFF. The CDR3, as DNA: TGCAGCGTTGCGGGATACCAGGATGCTGAAGCTTTCTTT.

V usage is TRBV15 and J usage is TRBJ2-7; D gene uncertain. With 3 bases removed from V and 0 bases from J, the gap between germline ends came to 9 bases. CDR1 is LNHNV, CDR2 YYDKDF, per germline (reference sequence). This CDR3 region has 14 residues. The CDR3 spells CATSRDRPSYEQYF. CDR3 coding DNA: TGTGCCACCAGCAGGGACCGTCCCTCCTACGAGCAGTACTTC.

This chain joins TRBV5-6 and TRBJ2-1; tentative D call: TRBD2 (5 bases). The CDR3 runs to 16 residues. CDR1 is SGHDT, CDR2 YYEEEE, per germline. V lost 5 bases and J lost 2, with 17 bases in between. The CDR3 bases are TGTGCCAGCAGTACTCCTGAGGGCGGTACCTACAATGAGCAGTTCTTC. Translated, it gives CASSTPEGGTYNEQFF.

CDR3 loop: CASSLDPPGNGYTF. The CDR3 DNA follows: TGCGCCAGCAGCTTGGACCCCCCGGGTAATGGCTACACCTTC. The chain carries TRBV5-1 and TRBJ1-2; D ambiguous. V gave up 0 bases and J gave up 6 bases, with 12 bases separating them. The CDR3 extends over 14 amino acids. Germline V gene lookup returns CDR1 SGHRS and CDR2 YFSETQ.

This clone was detected only a few times. The chain uses TRBV19 and TRBJ1-1; D not resolved. CDR3 length equals 13 residues. Germline lookup yields CDR1 LNHDA and CDR2 SQIVND (reference sequence). The germline V and J ends were trimmed by 1 base and 1 base, with 4 bases remaining between them. The CDR3 is CASSIARNTEAFF. CDR3 sequence (DNA): TGTGCCAGTAGTATAGCAAGGAACACTGAAGCTTTCTTT.

This chain joins TRBV15 and TRBJ1-6, with 8 bases lining up with TRBD1. The CDR3 runs 15 residues. J gave up 9 bases and V 0 bases, and 4 bases lay outside the gene matches. The germline V gene has CDR1 LNHNV and CDR2 YYDKDF (reference sequence). DNA for the CDR3: TGTGCCACCAGCAGAGAAGACAGGGGCGGTTCACCCCTCCACTTT. It is translated as CATSREDRGGSPLHF.

The chain has TRBV6-4 and TRBJ2-3, with TRBD2 identical over 7 bases. The CDR3 has 16 amino acids. Germline values: CDR1 MRHNA, CDR2 SNTAGT. Trimming removed 3 bases from V and 4 bases from J; junction bases left unmatched: 10. The CDR3 DNA is TGTGCCAGCAGTGATTCCTTTCATCTAGCGGCAGATACGCAGTATTTT. It specifies CASSDSFHLAADTQYF.

The chain uses TRBV5-1 and TRBJ2-2; 7 positions agree with TRBD2. With V trimmed by 7 bases and J by 4 bases, 7 bases remained unmatched. This CDR3 is 14 amino acids long. In germline, CDR1 is SGHRS, CDR2 YFSETQ. CDR3 nucleotide sequence: TGCGCCAGCTCCAGCGGGGTTATCACCGGGGAGCTGTTTTTT. This gives the protein CASSSGVITGELFF. The variable domain in full, with the rest retrieved from reference TRBV5-1 and TRBJ2-2, is KAGVTQTPRYLIKTRGQQVTLSCSPISGHRSVSWYQQTPGQGLQFLFEYFSETQRNKGNFPGRFSGRQFSNSRSEMNVSTLELGDSALYLCASSSGVITGELFFGEGSRLTVL.

The chain recombines TRBV4-1 with TRBJ2-4, with TRBD1 matching 7 bases. The CDR3 loop spans 17 amino acids. Germline V CDR1 and CDR2: MGHRA, YSYEKL. Losses at the gene ends were 1 base for V and 0 bases for J; bases not matched to a gene: 6. The chain's CDR3 is CASSQAMTGIAKNIQYF. CDR3 DNA sequence: TGCGCCAGCAGCCAAGCCATGACAGGGATAGCCAAAAACATTCAGTACTTC.

The chain uses TRBV27 and TRBJ2-5, with D possibly called TRBD1 or TRBD2 (5 bases each). This CDR3 spans 14 amino acids. The ends were cut back, 3 bases at V and 4 bases at J, with 12 bases in the middle. Germline V lookup: CDR1 MNHEY, CDR2 SMNVEV (reference sequence). CDR3 loop: CASSLARGRETQYF. The CDR3 bases are TGTGCCAGCAGTTTGGCGAGGGGTCGAGAGACCCAGTACTTC.